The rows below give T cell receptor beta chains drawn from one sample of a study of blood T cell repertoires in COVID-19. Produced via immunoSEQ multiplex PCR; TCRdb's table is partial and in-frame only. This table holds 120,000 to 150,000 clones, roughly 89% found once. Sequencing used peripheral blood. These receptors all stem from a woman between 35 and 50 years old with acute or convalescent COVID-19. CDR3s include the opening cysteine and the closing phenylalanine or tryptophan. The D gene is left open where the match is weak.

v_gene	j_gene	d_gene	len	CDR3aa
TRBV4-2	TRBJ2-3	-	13	CASSKRLESTQYF
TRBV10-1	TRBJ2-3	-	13	CASRSRSTDTQYF
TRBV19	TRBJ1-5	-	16	CASSIVAGYSNQPQHF
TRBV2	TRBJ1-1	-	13	CASTSLMNTEAFF
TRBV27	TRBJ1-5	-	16	CASSSTGTNSNQPQHF
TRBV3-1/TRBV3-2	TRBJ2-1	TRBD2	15	CASSSSGRADNEQFF
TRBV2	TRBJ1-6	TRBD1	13	CATTGTGDSPLHF
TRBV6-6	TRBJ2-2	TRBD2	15	CASSYGLANTGELFF
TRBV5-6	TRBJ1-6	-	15	CASSPQAGDNSPLHF
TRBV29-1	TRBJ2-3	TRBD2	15	CSARTSGKETDTQYF
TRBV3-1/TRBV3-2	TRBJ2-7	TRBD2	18	CASSQEGLAGEVTYEQYF
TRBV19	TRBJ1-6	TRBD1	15	CASSIMDRGYSPLHF
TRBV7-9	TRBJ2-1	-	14	CASSLKSGRERAFF
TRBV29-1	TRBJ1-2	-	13	CSVNLGLFYGYTF
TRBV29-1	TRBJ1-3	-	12	CSVGSSGNTIYF
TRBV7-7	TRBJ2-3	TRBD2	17	CASSTGTSGRGTDTQYF
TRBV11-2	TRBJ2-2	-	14	CASSFNRFTGELFF
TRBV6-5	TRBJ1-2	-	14	CASSLQGSYYGYTF
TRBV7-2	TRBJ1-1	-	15	CASSPGVGISTEAFF
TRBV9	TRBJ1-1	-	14	CASSVVRGNTEAFF
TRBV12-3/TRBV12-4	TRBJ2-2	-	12	CASSLFFGELFF
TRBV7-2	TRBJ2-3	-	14	CASSTGAGTDTQYF
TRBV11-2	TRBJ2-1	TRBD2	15	CASSLFGTSVFEQFF
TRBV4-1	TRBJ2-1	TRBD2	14	CASSQLVRVAGEFF
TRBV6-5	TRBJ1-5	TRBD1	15	CASSGGQGPNQPQHF
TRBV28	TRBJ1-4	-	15	CASSPLREGGEKLFF
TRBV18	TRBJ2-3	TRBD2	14	CASSYTSGGDTQYF
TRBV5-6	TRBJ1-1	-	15	CASSPTRTANTEAFF
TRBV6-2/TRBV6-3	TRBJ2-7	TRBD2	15	CASSPASGSRYEQYF
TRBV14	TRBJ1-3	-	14	CASSPVHSGNTIYF
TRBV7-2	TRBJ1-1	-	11	CASSSLSEAFF
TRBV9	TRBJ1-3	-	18	CASSVGVQVLDSGNTIYF
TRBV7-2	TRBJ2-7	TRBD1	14	CASSTTRTGSEQYF
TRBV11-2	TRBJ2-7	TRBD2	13	CASSRTSGYEQYF
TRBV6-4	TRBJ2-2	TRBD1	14	CASSVSGGSGELFF
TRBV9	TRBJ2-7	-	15	CASSVEGRGTYEQYF
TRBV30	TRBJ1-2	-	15	CAWSVDSQGYYGYTF
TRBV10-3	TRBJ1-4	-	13	CASTAATNEKLFF
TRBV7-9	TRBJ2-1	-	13	CASSPPSANEQFF